This T cell receptor (beta chain) is drawn from a study of response to subunit inactivated influenza vaccine. TCRdb passed the RT-PCR reads through MiXCR, listing each CDR3 protein once. The table has approximately 500,000 distinct CDR3 sequences, 10% to 15% seen once. Study outcomes and limitations: That few new T cells are recruited by each seasonal influenza vaccination was the authors' suggestion.

This CDR3 region has 16 residues. Germline V gene lookup returns CDR1 SGHTA and CDR2 FQGNSA. V was pared by 5 bases and J by 3 bases, with 9 bases of the junction left unmatched. Details on this clonotype: Its antigen is still unknown.

Sequencing used PBMCs from blood, obtained roughly 47 days after vaccination. The genes are TRBV7-2 and TRBJ2-7, with 11 bases that match TRBD2. This receptor was taken from a man aged 50 to 60 who received an inactivated influenza vaccine. The CDR3 sequence is CASSAQLAGAGYEQYF. In DNA, the CDR3 is TGTGCCAGCAGCGCACAACTAGCGGGGGCGGGCTACGAGCAGTACTTC.